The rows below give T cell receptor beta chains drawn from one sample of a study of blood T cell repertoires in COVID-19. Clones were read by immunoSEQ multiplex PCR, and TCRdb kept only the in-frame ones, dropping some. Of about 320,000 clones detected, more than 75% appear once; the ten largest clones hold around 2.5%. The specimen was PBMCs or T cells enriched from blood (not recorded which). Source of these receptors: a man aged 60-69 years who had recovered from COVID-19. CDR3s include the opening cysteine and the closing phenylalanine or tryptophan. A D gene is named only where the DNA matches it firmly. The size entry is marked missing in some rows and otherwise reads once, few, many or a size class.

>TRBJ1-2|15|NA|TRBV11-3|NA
CASSSQGTAPHGYTF
TGTGCCAGCAGCTCGCAGGGAACAGCCCCCCATGGCTACACCTTC
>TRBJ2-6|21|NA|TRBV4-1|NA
CASSQDKWGGAGPGGANVLTF
TGCGCCAGCAGCCAAGACAAATGGGGCGGGGCAGGCCCTGGTGGGGCCAACGTCCTGACTTTC
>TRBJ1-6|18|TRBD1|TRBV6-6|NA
CASSHRPLSGGYNSPLHF
TGTGCCAGCAGTCACCGCCCCCTTTCAGGGGGGTATAATTCACCCCTCCACTTT
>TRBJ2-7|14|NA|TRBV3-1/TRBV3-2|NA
CASSLGQAPNEQYF
TGTGCCAGCAGCCTCGGTCAGGCCCCAAACGAGCAGTACTTC
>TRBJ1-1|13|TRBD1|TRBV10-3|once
CAIKDRDNTEAFF
TGTGCCATCAAGGACAGGGATAACACTGAAGCTTTCTTT
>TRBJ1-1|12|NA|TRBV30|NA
CAWIRRGGQAFF
TGTGCCTGGATCAGACGGGGAGGGCAAGCTTTCTTT
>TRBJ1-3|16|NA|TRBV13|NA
CASSLLTGSSGNTIYF
TGTGCCAGCAGCCTGCTGACAGGCTCCTCTGGAAACACCATATATTTT
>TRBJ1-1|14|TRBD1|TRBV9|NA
CASSGQGALHGAFF
TGTGCCAGCAGCGGCCAGGGGGCGCTTCACGGAGCTTTCTTT
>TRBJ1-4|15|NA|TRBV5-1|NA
CASSETWGVREKLFF
TGCGCCAGCAGCGAAACGTGGGGAGTACGTGAAAAACTGTTTTTT
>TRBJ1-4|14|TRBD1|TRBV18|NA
CASSPTGSNEKLFF
TGTGCCAGCTCACCGACAGGGTCTAATGAAAAACTGTTTTTT
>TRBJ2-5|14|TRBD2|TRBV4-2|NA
CASSQDLLAETQYF
TGTGCCAGCAGCCAAGATTTACTAGCGGAGACCCAGTACTTC
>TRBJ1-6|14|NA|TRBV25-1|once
CASSGGGLNSPLHF
TGTGCCAGCAGTGGGGGGGGTCTTAATTCACCCCTCCACTTT
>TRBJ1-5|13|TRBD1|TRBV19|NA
CASNSQGDQPQHF
TGTGCCAGTAATAGTCAGGGGGATCAGCCCCAGCATTTT
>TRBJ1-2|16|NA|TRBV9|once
CASSVGPLVNVYGYTF
TGTGCCAGCAGCGTAGGACCCCTAGTAAATGTCTATGGCTACACCTTC
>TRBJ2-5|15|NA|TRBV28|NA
CASSPGGQGQETQYF
TGTGCCAGCAGCCCAGGTGGACAAGGACAAGAGACCCAGTACTTC